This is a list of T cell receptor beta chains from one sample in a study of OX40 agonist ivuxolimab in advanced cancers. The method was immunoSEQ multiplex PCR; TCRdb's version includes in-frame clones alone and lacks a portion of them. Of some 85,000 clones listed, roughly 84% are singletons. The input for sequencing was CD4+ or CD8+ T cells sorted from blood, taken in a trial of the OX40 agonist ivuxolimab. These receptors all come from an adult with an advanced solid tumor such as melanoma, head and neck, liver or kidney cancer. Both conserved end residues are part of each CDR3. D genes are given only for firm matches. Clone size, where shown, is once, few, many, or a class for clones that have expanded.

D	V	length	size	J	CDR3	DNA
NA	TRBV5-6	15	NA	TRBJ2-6	CASSPVSGGANVLTF	TGTGCCAGCAGCCCAGTATCAGGTGGGGCCAACGTCCTGACTTTC
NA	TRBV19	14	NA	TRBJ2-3	CASSTSGTTDTQYF	TGTGCCAGTAGTACCTCCGGTACCACAGATACGCAGTATTTT
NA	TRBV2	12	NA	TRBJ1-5	CASSEGGRPQHF	TGTGCCAGCAGTGAAGGTGGGCGGCCCCAGCATTTT
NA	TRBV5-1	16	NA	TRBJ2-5	CASSLVPGHGGETQYF	TGCGCCAGCAGCTTGGTCCCGGGACACGGAGGAGAGACCCAGTACTTC
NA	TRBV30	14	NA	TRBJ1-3	CAWSVGQAGNTIYF	TGTGCCTGGAGTGTAGGTCAGGCTGGAAACACCATATATTTT
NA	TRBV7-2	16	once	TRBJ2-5	CASSSPLVLGGETQYF	TGTGCCAGCAGCTCCCCTCTGGTACTAGGAGGGGAGACCCAGTACTTC
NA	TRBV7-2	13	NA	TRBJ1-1	CASSSRQDTEAFF	TGTGCCAGCAGCTCTAGACAGGACACTGAAGCTTTCTTT
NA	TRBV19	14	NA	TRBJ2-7	CASSSSGSLDEQYF	TGTGCCAGTAGTTCATCGGGGTCGCTAGACGAGCAGTACTTC
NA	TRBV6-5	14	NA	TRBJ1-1	CASRPSVGDTEAFF	TGTGCCAGCAGACCTTCGGTGGGGGACACTGAAGCTTTCTTT
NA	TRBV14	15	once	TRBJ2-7	CASSQGGSPSYEQYF	TGTGCCAGCAGCCAAGGGGGATCTCCGTCCTACGAGCAGTACTTC
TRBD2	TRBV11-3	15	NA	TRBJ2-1	CASSLRGEGRNEQFF	TGTGCCAGCAGCTTGCGGGGGGAGGGTCGAAATGAGCAGTTCTTC
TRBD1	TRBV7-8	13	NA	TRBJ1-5	CASSWTGDQPQHF	TGTGCCAGCAGCTGGACAGGAGATCAGCCCCAGCATTTT
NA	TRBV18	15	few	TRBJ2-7	CASSPPSRSSYEQYF	TGTGCCAGCTCACCACCTTCGAGGAGCTCCTACGAGCAGTACTTC
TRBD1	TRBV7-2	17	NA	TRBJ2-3	CASSLVPGQGGTDTQYF	TGTGCCAGCAGCTTAGTCCCCGGACAGGGTGGCACAGATACGCAGTATTTT
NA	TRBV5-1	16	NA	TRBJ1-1	CASSVLPRGANTEAFF	TGCGCCAGCAGCGTCCTGCCCCGGGGGGCCAACACTGAAGCTTTCTTT
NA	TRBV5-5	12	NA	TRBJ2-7	CASTTSSYEQYF	TGTGCCAGCACCACAAGCTCCTACGAGCAGTACTTC
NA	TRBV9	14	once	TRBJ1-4	CASSVEAQDEKLFF	TGTGCCAGCAGCGTAGAAGCTCAAGATGAAAAACTGTTTTTT
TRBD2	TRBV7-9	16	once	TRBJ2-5	CASSLTSGRLGETQYF	TGTGCCAGCAGCTTAACTAGCGGGAGGTTAGGAGAGACCCAGTACTTC
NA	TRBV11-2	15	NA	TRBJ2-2	CASSARDRNTGELFF	TGTGCCAGCAGCGCCCGGGACCGAAACACCGGGGAGCTGTTTTTT
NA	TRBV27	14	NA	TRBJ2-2	CASSFTGGAGELFF	TGTGCCAGCAGTTTTACAGGGGGGGCCGGGGAGCTGTTTTTT
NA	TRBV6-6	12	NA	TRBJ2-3	CASSSFQDTQYF	TGTGCCAGCAGTTCCTTCCAGGATACGCAGTATTTT
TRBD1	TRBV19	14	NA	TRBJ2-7	CASMRDRASYEQYF	TGTGCCAGTATGCGGGACAGGGCCTCCTACGAGCAGTACTTC
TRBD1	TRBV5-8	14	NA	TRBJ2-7	CASSSGTGSYEQYF	TGTGCCAGCAGCTCCGGGACAGGGTCCTACGAGCAGTACTTC
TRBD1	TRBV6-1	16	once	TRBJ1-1	CASSVRDRGMNTEAFF	TGTGCCAGCAGTGTCCGGGACAGGGGGATGAACACTGAAGCTTTCTTT
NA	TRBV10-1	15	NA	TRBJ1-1	CASSIDQLPNTEAFF	TGCGCCAGCAGTATAGATCAGCTACCGAACACTGAAGCTTTCTTT
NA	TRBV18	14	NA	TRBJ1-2	CASSPPTVGYGYTF	TGTGCCAGCTCACCACCGACGGTTGGCTATGGCTACACCTTC
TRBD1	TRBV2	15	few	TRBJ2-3	CASSEVDRVADTQYF	TGTGCCAGCAGTGAAGTAGACAGGGTAGCAGATACGCAGTATTTT
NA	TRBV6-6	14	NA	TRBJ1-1	CASNFGTPNTEAFF	TGTGCCAGCAACTTTGGAACTCCCAACACTGAAGCTTTCTTT